The clone carrying this T cell receptor beta chain was seen only a few times. Germline V gives CDR1 SGHTA, CDR2 FQGNSA. The CDR3 covers 14 residues. Trimming shortened V by 8 bases and J by 1 base, and 14 bases separated the two germline ends. This entry belongs to a study of blood T cell repertoires in COVID-19. In the study overall: Both acute and convalescent COVID-19 samples were obtained from the United States, Italy and Spain. In each case, the material was cDNA or gDNA derived from T cells, B-cell-depleted T cells, or PBMCs.

Per the original data handling: Scientists estimated how many nucleated cells there were by amplifying reference gene primers. TCRdb's table, derived via immunoSEQ multiplex PCR, lists solely in-frame clones and lacks some. That table furnishes V, J and clone size, whereas the DNA furnished D and trimming. Here the sample spans tens of thousands of clones, roughly 90% being singletons. The specimen was peripheral blood. The origin of this receptor is a woman in her fifties or sixties with active or convalescent COVID-19. The V gene is TRBV7-2, the J gene TRBJ1-1; tentatively, D is TRBD1 (6 bases). For the CDR3, the DNA is TGTGCCAGCCTAATCCAGACAGGGAACACTGAAGCTTTCTTT. The encoded protein is CASLIQTGNTEAFF.